The TCR beta chain under discussion was sequenced for a study of T cells in Graves' hyperthyroidism and ophthalmopathy. Amplification targeted TCR beta CDR3 regions from RNA transcripts. RT-PCR in the first round (using the HTBI primer set) targeted the TCR CDR3. Via MiXCR, TCRdb re-called the multiplex PCR reads, giving one row per CDR3 protein. Of under 350,000 distinct CDR3 sequences in the sample, roughly 14% were seen once. The study based diagnoses on clinical symptoms, serum thyroxine and TRAb, thyroid ultrasound and orbital computed tomography. The CDR3 runs 12 residues. Between the trimmed V and J ends, which lost 1 base and 6 bases, there was a span of 7 bases. Germline CDR1 SGHTA, CDR2 FQGNSA. This clonotype has ten or more counts.

The TCR was taken from a woman between 25 and 40 years old with Graves' hyperthyroidism that later progressed to Graves' ophthalmopathy. The chain employs TRBV7-2 and TRBJ2-7; D unresolved. The specimen was blood. Here the CDR3 reads CASSLDLSEQYF. Written as DNA, the CDR3 is TGTGCCAGCAGCTTAGATTTGTCCGAGCAGTACTTC.